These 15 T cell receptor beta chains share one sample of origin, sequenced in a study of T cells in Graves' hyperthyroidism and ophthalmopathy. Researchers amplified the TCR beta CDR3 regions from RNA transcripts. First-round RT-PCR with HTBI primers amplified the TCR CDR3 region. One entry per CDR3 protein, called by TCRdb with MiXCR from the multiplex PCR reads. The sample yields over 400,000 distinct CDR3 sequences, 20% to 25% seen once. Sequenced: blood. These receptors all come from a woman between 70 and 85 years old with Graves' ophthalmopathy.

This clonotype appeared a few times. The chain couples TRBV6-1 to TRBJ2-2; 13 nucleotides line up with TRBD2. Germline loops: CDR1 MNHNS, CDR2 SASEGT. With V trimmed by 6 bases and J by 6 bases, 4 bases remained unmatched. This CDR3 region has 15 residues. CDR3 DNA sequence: TGTGCCAGCAGCCGGACTAGCGGGAGCCCCGGGGAGCTGTTTTTT. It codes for CASSRTSGSPGELFF.

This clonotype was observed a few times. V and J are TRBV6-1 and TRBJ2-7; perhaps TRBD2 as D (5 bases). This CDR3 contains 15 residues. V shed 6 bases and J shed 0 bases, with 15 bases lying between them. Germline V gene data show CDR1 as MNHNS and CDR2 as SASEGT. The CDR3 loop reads CASRPSRTVSYEQYF. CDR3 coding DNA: TGTGCCAGCAGACCCTCGAGGACTGTCTCCTACGAGCAGTACTTC.

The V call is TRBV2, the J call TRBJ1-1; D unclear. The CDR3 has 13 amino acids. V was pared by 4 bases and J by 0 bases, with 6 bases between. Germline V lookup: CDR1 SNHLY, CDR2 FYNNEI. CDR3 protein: CASSASLNTEAFF. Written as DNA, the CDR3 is TGTGCCAGCAGTGCATCCCTGAACACTGAAGCTTTCTTT. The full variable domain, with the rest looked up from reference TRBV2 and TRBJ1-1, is EPEVTQTPSHQVTQMGQEVILRCVPISNHLYFYWYRQILGQKVEFLVSFYNNEISEKSEIFDDQFSVERPDGSNFTLKIRSTKLEDSAMYFCASSASLNTEAFFGQGTRLTVV.

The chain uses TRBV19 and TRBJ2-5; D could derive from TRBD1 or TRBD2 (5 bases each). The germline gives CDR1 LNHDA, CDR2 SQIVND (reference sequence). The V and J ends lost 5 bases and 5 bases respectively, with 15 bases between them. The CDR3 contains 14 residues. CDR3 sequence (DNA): TGTGCCAGTAGTCCATTAGGGACCAGTGAGACCCAGTACTTC. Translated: CASSPLGTSETQYF.

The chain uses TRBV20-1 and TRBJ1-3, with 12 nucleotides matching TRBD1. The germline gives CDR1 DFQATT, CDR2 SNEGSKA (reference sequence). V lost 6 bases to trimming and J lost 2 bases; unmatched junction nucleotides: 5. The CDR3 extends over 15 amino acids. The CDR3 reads CSAPGQGAPGNTIYF. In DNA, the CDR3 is TGCAGTGCGCCGGGACAGGGGGCCCCTGGAAACACCATATATTTT.

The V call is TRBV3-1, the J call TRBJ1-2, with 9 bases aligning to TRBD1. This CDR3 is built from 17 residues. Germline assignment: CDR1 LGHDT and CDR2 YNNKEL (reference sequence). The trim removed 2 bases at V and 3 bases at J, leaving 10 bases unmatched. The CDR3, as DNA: TGTGCCAGCAGCCAATCGGGACAGGGAGTTTGGGACTATGGCTACACCTTC. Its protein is CASSQSGQGVWDYGYTF.

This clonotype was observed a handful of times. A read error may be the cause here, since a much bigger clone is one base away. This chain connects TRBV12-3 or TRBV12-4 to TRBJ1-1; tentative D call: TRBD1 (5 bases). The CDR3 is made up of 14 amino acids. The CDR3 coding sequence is TGTGCCAGCAGTTTTATGGCAGGGAACACTGAAGTTTTCTTT. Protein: CASSFMAGNTEVFF.

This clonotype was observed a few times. CDR3 nucleotides: TGTGCCAGCAGCTTACGTCTAGCGGGAAGGGAGACCCAGTACTTC. It encodes CASSLRLAGRETQYF. V is TRBV11-2 and J is TRBJ2-5; 9 nucleotides align to TRBD2. The CDR3 loop spans 15 amino acids. Germline V gene lookup returns CDR1 SGHAT and CDR2 FQNNGV. Unmatched junction bases numbered 6, after V lost 2 bases and J lost 5 bases.

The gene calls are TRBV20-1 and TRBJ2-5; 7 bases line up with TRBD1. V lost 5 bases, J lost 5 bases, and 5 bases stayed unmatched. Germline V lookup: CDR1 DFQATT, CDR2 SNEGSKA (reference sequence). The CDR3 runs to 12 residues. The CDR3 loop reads CSALTGLETQYF. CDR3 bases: TGCAGTGCTTTGACAGGGTTGGAGACCCAGTACTTC.

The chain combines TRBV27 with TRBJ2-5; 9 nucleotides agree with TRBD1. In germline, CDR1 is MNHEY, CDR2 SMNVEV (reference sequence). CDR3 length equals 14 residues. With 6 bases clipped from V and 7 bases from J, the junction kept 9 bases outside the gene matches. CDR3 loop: CASRLGQGIGTQYF. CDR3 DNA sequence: TGTGCCAGCAGGCTAGGACAGGGGATAGGGACCCAGTACTTC.

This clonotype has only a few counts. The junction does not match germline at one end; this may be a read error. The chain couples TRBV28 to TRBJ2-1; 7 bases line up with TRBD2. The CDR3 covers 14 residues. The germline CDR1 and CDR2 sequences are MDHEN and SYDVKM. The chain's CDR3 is CAGSKAGTINEQFF. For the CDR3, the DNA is TGTGCCGGCAGTAAAGCCGGGACTATCAATGAGCAGTTCTTC. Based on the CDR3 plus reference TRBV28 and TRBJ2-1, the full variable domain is DVKVTQSSRYLVKRTGEKVFLECVQDMDHENMFWYRQDPGLGLRLIYFSYDVKMKEKGDIPEGYSVSREKKERFSLILESASTNQTSMYLCAGSKAGTINEQFFGPGTRLTVL.

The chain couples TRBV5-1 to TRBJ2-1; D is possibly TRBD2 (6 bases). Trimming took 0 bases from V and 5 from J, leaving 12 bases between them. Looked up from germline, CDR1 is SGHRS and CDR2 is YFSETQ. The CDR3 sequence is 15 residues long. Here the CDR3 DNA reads TGCGCCAGCAGCTTGGATCCCACTAGCCACAATGAGCAGTTCTTC. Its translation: CASSLDPTSHNEQFF.

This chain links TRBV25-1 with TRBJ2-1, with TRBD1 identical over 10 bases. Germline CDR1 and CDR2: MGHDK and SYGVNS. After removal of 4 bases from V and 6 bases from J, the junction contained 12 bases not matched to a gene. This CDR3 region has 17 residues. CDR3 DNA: TGTGCCAGCAGTGTGGGACAGGGGATTCCCGTATCCAATGAGCAGTTCTTC. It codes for CASSVGQGIPVSNEQFF.

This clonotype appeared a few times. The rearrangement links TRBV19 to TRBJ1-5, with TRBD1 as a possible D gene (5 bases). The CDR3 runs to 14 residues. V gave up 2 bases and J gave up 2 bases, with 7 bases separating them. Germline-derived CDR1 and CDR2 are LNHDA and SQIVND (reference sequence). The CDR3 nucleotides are TGTGCCAGTAGTATAAACAGGCGCAATCAGCCCCAGCATTTT. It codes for CASSINRRNQPQHF.

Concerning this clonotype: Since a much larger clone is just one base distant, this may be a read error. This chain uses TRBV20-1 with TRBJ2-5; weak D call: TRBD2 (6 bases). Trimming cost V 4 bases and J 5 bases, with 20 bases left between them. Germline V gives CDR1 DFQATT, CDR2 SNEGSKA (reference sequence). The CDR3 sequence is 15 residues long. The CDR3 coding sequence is TGCAGTGCTACAGTCTCTAGCGAGAGAGGGGAGACCCAGTACTTC. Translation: CSATVSSERGETQYF.